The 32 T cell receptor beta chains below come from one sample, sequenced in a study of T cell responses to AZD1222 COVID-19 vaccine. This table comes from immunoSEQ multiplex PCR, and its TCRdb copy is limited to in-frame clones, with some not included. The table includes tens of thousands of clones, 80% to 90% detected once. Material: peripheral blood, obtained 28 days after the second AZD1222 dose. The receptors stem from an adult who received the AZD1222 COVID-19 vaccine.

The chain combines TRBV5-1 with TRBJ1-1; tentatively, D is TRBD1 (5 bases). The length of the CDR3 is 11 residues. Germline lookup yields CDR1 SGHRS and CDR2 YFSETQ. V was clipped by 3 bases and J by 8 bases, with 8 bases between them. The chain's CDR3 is CASSSDREAFF. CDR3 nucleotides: TGCGCCAGCAGCTCTGACAGAGAAGCTTTCTTT.

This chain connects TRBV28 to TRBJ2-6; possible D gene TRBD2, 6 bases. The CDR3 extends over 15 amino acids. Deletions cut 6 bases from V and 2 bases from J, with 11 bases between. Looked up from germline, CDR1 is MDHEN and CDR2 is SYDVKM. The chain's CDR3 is CASRKDYAGANVLTF. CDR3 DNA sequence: TGTGCCAGCAGAAAGGACTACGCTGGGGCCAACGTCCTGACTTTC.

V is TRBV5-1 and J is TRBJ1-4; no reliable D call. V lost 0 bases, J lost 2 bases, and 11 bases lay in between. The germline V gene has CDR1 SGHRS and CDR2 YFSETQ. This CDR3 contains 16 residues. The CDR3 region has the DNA TGCGCCAGCAGCTTGGACCGTCCCGGGACTAATGAAAAACTGTTTTTT. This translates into CASSLDRPGTNEKLFF.

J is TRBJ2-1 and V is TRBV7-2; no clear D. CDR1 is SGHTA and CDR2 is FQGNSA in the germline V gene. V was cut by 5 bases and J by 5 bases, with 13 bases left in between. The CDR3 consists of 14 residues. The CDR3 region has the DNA TGTGCCAGCAGCCCATCTCGCGGAGACAATGAGCAGTTCTTC. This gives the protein CASSPSRGDNEQFF.

The CDR3 loop is CASSATSDFVNEQFF. The CDR3 DNA is TGTGCCAGCTCAGCGACTAGCGATTTTGTCAATGAGCAGTTCTTC. The chain combines TRBV18 with TRBJ2-1, with 8 bases matching TRBD2. Germline values: CDR1 KGHSH, CDR2 LQKENI. The CDR3 has 15 residues. Trimming at V came to 5 bases and at J to 6 bases, leaving 9 bases not matched to a gene.

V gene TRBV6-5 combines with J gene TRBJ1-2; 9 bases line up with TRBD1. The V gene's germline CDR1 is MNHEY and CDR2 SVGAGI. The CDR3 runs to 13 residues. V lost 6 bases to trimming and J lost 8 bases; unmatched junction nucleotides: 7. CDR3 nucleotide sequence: TGTGCCAGCAGGCCCACAGGGGGCGAGGGCTACACCTTC. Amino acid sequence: CASRPTGGEGYTF.

The chain's CDR3 is CASSYSKPGDGETQYF. DNA of the CDR3: TGTGCCAGCAGTTACTCGAAGCCCGGAGATGGTGAGACCCAGTACTTC. The chain is built from TRBV6-2 or TRBV6-3 and TRBJ2-5, with D uncertain. Trimming removed 0 bases at V and 5 bases at J, with 16 bases between. Germline V gives CDR1 MNHEY, CDR2 SVGEGT. The CDR3 spans 16 residues.

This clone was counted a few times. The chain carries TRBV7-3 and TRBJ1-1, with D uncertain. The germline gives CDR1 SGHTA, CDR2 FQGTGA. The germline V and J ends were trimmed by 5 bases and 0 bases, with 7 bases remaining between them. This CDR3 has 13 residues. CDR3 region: CASSQTMNTEAFF. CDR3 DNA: TGTGCCAGCAGCCAGACCATGAACACTGAAGCTTTCTTT.

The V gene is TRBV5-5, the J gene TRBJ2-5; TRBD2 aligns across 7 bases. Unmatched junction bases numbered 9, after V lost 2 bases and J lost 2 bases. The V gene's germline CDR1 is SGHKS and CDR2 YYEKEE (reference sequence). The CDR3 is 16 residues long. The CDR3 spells CASSLIAGEGQETQYF. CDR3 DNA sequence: TGTGCCAGCAGCTTAATCGCGGGAGAAGGGCAAGAGACCCAGTACTTC.

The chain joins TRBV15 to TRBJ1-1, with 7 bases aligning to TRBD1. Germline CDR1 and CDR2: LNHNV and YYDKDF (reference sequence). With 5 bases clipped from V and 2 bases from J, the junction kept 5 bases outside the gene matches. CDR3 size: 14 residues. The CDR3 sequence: CATSWAGGNTEAFF. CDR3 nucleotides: TGTGCCACCAGCTGGGCAGGGGGAAACACTGAAGCTTTCTTT.

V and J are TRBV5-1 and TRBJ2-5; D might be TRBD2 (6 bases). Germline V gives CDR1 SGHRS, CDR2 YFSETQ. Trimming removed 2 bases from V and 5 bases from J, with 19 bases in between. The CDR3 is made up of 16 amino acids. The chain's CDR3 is CASSLGSRGLGETQYF. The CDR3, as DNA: TGCGCCAGCAGCTTAGGTTCCCGGGGGTTAGGGGAGACCCAGTACTTC.

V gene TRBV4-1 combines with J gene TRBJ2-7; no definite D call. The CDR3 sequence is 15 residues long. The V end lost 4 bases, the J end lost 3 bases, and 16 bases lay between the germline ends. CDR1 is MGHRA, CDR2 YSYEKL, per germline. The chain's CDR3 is CASSLERPYIYEQYF. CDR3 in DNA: TGCGCCAGCAGCCTCGAGCGACCTTACATCTACGAGCAGTACTTC.

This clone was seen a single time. The CDR3 region has the DNA TGTGCCAGCAGCGTTAGGGCGGGAGGGAGCACTGAAGCTTTCTTT. Residues: CASSVRAGGSTEAFF. J is TRBJ1-1 and V is TRBV7-8, with no clear D. Trimming shortened V by 5 bases and J by 4 bases, and 17 bases separated the two germline ends. Germline V gene sequence: CDR1 SGHVS, CDR2 FQNEAQ. The CDR3 runs to 15 residues.

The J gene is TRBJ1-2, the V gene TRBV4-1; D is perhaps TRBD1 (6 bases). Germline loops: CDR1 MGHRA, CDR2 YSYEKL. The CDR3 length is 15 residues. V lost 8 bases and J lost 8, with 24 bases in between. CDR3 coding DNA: TGCGCCAGCCAGAAATCCGGGGGGCCCCGAGGGGGCTACACCTTC. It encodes CASQKSGGPRGGYTF.

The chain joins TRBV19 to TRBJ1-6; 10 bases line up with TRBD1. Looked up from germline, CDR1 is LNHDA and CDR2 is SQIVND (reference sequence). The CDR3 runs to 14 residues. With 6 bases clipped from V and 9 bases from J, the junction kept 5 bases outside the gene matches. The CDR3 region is CASSQTGGSSPLHF. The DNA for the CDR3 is TGTGCCAGTAGCCAGACAGGGGGCAGTTCACCCCTCCACTTT.

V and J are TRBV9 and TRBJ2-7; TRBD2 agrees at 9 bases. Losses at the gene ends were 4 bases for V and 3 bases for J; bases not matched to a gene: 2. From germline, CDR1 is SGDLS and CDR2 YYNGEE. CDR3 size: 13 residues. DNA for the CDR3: TGTGCCAGCAGCCTGACTAGCGGCTACGAGCAGTACTTC. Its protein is CASSLTSGYEQYF.

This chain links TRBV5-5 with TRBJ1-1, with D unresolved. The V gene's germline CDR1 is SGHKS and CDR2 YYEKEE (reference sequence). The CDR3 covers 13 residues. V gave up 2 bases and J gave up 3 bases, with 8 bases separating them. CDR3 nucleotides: TGTGCCAGCAGCTTTGATCCTGACACTGAAGCTTTCTTT. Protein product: CASSFDPDTEAFF. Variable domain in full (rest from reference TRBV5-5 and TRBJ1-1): DAGVTQSPTHLIKTRGQQVTLRCSPISGHKSVSWYQQVLGQGPQFIFQYYEKEERGRGNFPDRFSARQFPNYSSELNVNALLLGDSALYLCASSFDPDTEAFFGQGTRLTVV.

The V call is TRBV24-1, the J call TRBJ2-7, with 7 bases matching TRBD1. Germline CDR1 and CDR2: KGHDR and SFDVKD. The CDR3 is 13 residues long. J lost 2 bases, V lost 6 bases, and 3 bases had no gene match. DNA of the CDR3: TGTGCCACCAGTTTGACAGGGACCTACGAGCAGTACTTC. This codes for CATSLTGTYEQYF.

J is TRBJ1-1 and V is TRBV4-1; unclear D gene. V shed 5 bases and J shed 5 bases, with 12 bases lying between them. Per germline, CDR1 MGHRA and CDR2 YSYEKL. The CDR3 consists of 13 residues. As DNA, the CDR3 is TGCGCCAGCAGCAAGATTGTGGGGACTGAAGCTTTCTTT. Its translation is CASSKIVGTEAFF.

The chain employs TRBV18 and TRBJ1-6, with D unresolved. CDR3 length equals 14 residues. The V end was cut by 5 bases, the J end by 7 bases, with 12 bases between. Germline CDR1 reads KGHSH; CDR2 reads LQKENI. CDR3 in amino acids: CASSSESGNSPLHF. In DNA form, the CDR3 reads TGTGCCAGCTCATCTGAGTCTGGGAATTCACCCCTCCACTTT.

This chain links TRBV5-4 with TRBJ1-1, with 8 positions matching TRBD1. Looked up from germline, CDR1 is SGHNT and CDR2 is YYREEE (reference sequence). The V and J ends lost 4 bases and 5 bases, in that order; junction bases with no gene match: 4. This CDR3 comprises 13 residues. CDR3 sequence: CASSPGQGTEAFF. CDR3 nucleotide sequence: TGTGCCAGCAGCCCAGGACAGGGTACTGAAGCTTTCTTT.

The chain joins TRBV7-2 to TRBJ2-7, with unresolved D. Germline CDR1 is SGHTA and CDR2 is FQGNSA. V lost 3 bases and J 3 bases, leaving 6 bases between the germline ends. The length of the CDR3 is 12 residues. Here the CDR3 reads CASSFDLYEQYF. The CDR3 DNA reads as TGTGCCAGCAGCTTTGACCTCTACGAGCAGTACTTC.

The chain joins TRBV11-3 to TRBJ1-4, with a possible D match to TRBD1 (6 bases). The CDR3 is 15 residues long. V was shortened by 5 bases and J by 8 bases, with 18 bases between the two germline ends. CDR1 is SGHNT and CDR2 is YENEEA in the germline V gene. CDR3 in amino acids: CASSRQQGLREKLFF. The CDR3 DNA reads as TGTGCCAGCAGCCGTCAACAGGGTCTCCGGGAAAAACTGTTTTTT. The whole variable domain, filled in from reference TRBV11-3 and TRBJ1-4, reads EAGVVQSPRYKIIEKKQPVAFWCNPISGHNTLYWYLQNLGQGPELLIRYENEEAVDDSQLPKDRFSAERLKGVDSTLKIQPAELGDSAVYLCASSRQQGLREKLFFGSGTQLSVL.

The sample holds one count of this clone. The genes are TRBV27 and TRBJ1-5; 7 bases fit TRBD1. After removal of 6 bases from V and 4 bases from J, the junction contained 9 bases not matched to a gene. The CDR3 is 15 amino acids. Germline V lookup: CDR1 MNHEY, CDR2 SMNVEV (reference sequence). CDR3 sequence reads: CASSLVGTANQPQHF. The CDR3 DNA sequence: TGTGCCAGCAGCCTCGTCGGGACAGCAAATCAGCCCCAGCATTTT.

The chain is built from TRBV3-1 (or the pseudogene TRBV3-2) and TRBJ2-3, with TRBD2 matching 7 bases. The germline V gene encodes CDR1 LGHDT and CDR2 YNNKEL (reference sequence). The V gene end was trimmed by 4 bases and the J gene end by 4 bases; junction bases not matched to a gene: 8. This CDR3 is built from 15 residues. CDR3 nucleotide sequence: TGTGCCAGCAGCCTCGGACTAGATGGCGCAGATACGCAGTATTTT. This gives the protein CASSLGLDGADTQYF.

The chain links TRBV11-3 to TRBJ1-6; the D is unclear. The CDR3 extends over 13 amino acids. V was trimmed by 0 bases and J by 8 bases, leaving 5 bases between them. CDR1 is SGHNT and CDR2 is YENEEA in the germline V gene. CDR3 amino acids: CASSLDGDSPLHF. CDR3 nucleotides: TGTGCCAGCAGCTTAGACGGGGATTCACCCCTCCACTTT. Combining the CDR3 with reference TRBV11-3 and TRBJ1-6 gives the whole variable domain EAGVVQSPRYKIIEKKQPVAFWCNPISGHNTLYWYLQNLGQGPELLIRYENEEAVDDSQLPKDRFSAERLKGVDSTLKIQPAELGDSAVYLCASSLDGDSPLHFGNGTRLTVT.

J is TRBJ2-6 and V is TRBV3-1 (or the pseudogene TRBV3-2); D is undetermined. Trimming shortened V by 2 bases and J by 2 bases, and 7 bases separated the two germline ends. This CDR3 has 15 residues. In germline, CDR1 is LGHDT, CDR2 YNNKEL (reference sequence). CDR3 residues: CASSQRVAGANVLTF. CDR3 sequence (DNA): TGTGCCAGCAGCCAAAGGGTAGCTGGGGCCAACGTCCTGACTTTC.

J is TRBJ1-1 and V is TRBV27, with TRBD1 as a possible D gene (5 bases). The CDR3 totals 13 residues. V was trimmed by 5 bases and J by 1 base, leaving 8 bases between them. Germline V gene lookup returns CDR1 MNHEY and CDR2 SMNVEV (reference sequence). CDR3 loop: CASSRGRNTEAFF. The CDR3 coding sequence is TGTGCCAGCAGTCGGGGCAGGAACACTGAAGCTTTCTTT.

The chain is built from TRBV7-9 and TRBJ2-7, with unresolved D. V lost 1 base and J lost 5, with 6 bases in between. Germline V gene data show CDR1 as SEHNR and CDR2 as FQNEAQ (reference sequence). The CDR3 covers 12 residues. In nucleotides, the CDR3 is TGTGCCAGCAGCTTAGTAGCAAACGAGCAGTACTTC. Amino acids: CASSLVANEQYF.

CDR3 protein: CARSRDKDTEAFF. CDR3 in DNA: TGTGCGAGAAGCAGGGACAAGGACACTGAAGCTTTCTTT. This chain uses TRBV10-3 with TRBJ1-1, with a tentative D call TRBD1 (6 bases). The germline V gene encodes CDR1 ENHRY and CDR2 SYGVKD. This CDR3 has 13 residues.

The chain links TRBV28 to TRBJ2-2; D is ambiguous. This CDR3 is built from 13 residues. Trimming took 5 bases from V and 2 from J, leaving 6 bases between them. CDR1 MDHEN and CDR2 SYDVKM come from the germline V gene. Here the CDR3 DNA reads TGTGCCAGCAGTCCCCCAAACACCGGGGAGCTGTTTTTT. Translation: CASSPPNTGELFF.

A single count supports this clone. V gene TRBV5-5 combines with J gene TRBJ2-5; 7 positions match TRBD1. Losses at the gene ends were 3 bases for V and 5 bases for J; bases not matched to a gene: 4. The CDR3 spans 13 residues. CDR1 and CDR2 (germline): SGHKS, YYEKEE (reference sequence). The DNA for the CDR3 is TGTGCCAGCAGCTCCACAGGGGCGGAGACCCAGTACTTC. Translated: CASSSTGAETQYF. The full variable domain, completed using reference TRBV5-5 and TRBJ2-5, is DAGVTQSPTHLIKTRGQQVTLRCSPISGHKSVSWYQQVLGQGPQFIFQYYEKEERGRGNFPDRFSARQFPNYSSELNVNALLLGDSALYLCASSSTGAETQYFGPGTRLLVL.